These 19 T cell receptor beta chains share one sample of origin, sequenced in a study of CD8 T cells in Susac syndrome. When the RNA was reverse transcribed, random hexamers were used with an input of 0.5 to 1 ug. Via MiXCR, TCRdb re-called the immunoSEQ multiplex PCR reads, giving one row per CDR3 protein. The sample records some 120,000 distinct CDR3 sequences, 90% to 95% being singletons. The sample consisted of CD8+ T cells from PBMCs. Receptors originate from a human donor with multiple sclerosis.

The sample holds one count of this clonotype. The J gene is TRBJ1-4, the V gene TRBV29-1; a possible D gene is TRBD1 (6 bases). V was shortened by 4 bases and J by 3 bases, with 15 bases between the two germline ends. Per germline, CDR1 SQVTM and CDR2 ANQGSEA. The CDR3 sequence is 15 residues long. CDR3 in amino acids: CSVAHMEGANEKLFF. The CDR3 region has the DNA TGCAGCGTTGCCCACATGGAGGGGGCTAATGAAAAACTGTTTTTT. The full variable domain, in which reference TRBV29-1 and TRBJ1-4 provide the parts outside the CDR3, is SAVISQKPSRDICQRGTSLTIQCQVDSQVTMMFWYRQQPGQSLTLIATANQGSEATYESGFVIDKFPISRPNLTFSTLTVSNMSPEDSSIYLCSVAHMEGANEKLFFGSGTQLSVL.

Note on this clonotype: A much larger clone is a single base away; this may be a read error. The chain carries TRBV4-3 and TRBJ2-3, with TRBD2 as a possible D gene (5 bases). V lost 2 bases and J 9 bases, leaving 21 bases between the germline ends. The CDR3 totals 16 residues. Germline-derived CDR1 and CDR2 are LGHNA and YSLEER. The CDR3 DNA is TGCGCCAGCAGCCAACCTAACTCCCCGACCGGGGAAACGCAGTATTTT. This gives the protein CASSQPNSPTGETQYF.

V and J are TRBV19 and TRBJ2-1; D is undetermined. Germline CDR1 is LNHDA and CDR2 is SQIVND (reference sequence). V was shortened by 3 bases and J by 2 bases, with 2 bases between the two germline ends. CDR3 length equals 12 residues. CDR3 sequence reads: CASSIPYNEQFF. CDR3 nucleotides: TGTGCCAGTAGTATTCCCTACAATGAGCAGTTCTTC.

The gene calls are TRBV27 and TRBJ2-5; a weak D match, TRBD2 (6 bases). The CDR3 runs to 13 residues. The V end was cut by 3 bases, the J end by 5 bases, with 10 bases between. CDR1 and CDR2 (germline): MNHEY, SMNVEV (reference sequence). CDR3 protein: CASSFRGKETQYF. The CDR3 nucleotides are TGTGCCAGCAGTTTCCGCGGGAAGGAGACCCAGTACTTC.

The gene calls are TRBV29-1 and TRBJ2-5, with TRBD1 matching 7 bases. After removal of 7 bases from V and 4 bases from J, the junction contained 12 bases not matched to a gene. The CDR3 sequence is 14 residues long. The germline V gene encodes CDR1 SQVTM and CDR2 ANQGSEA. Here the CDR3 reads CSGYYRGRRETQYF. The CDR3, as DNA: TGCAGCGGATATTACAGGGGAAGGAGAGAGACCCAGTACTTC.

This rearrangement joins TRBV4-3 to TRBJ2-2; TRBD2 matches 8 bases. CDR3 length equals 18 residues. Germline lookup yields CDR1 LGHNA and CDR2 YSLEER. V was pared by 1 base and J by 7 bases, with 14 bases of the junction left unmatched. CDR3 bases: TGCGCCAGCAGCCAAGCTGGATTGGGACTAGAGGCCGACGGGGAGCTGTTTTTT. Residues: CASSQAGLGLEADGELFF.

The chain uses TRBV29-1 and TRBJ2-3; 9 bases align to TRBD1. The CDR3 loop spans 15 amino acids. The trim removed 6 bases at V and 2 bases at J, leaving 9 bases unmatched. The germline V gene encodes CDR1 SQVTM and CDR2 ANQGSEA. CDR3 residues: CSVTRGQGDTDTQYF. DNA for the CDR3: TGCAGCGTAACTAGGGGACAGGGAGACACAGATACGCAGTATTTT.

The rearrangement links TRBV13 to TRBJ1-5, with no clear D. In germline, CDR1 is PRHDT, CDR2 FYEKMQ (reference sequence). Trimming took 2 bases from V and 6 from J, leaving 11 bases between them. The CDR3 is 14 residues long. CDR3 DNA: TGTGCCAGCAGCTTAAGTTTGGGCAGTCAGCCCCAGCATTTT. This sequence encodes CASSLSLGSQPQHF. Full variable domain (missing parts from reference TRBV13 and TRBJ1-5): AAGVIQSPRHLIKEKRETATLKCYPIPRHDTVYWYQQGPGQDPQFLISFYEKMQSDKGSIPDRFSAQQFSDYHSELNMSSLELGDSALYFCASSLSLGSQPQHFGDGTRLSIL.

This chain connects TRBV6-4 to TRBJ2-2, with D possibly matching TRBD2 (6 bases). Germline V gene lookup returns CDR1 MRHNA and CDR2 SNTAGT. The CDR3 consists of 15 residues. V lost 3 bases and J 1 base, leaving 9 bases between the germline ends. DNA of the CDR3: TGTGCCAGCAGTGAGGGAGGTGTGAACACCGGGGAGCTGTTTTTT. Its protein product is CASSEGGVNTGELFF.

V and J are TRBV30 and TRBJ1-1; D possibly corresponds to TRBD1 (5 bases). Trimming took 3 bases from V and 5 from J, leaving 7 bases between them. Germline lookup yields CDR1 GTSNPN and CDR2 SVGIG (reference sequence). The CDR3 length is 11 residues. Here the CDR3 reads CAWRWGTEAFF. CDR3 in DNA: TGTGCCTGGAGATGGGGGACTGAAGCTTTCTTT. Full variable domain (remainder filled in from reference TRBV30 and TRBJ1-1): SQTIHQWPATLVQPVGSPLSLECTVEGTSNPNLYWYRQAAGRGLQLLFYSVGIGQISSEVPQNLSASRPQDRQFILSSKKLLLSDSGFYLCAWRWGTEAFFGQGTRLTVV.

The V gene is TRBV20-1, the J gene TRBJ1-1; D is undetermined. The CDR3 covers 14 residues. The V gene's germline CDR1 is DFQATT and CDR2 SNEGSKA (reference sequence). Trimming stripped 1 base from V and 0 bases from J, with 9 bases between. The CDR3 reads CSARVAGLNTEAFF. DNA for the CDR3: TGCAGTGCTAGAGTAGCAGGTTTGAACACTGAAGCTTTCTTT.

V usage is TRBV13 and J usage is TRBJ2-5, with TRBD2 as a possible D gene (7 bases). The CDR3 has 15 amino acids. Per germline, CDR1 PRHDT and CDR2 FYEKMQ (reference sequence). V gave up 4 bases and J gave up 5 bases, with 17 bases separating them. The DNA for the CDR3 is TGTGCCAGCAGCTCAACACAACAGGGAGGGGAGACCCAGTACTTC. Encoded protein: CASSSTQQGGETQYF.

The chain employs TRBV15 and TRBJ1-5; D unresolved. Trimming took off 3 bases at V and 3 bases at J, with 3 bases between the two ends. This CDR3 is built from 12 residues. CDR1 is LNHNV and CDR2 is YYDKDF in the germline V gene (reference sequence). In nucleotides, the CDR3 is TGTGCCACCAGCAGGATCAATCAGCCCCAGCATTTT. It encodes CATSRINQPQHF.

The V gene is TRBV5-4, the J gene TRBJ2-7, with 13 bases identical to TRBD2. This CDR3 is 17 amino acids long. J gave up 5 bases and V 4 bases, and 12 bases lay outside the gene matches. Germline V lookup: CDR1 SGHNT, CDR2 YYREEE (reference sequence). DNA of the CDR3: TGTGCCAGCAGCCCTGGGACTAGCGGGACCCTACGGCACGAGCAGTACTTC. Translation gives CASSPGTSGTLRHEQYF. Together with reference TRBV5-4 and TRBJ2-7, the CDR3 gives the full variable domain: ETGVTQSPTHLIKTRGQQVTLRCSSQSGHNTVSWYQQALGQGPQFIFQYYREEENGRGNFPPRFSGLQFPNYSSELNVNALELDDSALYLCASSPGTSGTLRHEQYFGPGTRLTVT.

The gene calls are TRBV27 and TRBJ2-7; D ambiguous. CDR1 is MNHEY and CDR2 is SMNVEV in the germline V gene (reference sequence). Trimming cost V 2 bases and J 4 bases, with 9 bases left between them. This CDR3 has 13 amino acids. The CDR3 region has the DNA TGTGCCAGCAGTTTAACCCCGGCGTACGAGCAGTACTTC. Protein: CASSLTPAYEQYF.

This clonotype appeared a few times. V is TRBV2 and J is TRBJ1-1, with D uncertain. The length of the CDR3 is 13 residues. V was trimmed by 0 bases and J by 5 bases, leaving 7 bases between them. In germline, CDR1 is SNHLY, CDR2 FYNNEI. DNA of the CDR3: TGTGCCAGCAGTGAAGCCCTGTGGACTGAAGCTTTCTTT. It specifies CASSEALWTEAFF. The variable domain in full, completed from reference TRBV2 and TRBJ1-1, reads EPEVTQTPSHQVTQMGQEVILRCVPISNHLYFYWYRQILGQKVEFLVSFYNNEISEKSEIFDDQFSVERPDGSNFTLKIRSTKLEDSAMYFCASSEALWTEAFFGQGTRLTVV.

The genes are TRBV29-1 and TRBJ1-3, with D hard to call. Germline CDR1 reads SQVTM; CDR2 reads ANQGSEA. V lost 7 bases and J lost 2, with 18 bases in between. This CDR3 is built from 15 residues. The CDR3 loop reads CSAGSGSTPGNTIYF. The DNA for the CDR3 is TGCAGCGCAGGATCCGGGTCCACCCCTGGAAACACCATATATTTT.

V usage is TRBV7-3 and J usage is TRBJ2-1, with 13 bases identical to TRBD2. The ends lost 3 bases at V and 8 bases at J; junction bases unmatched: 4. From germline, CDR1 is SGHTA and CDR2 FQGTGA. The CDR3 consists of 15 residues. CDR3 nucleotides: TGTGCCAGCAGCTTGGGGACTAGCGGGATGGATGAGCAGTTCTTC. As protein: CASSLGTSGMDEQFF.

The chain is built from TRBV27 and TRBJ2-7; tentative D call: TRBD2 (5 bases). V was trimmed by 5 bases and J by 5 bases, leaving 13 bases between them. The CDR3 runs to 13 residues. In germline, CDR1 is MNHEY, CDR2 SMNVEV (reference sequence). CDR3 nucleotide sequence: TGTGCCAGCAGTCACGGGGTCGGACACGAGCAGTACTTC. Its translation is CASSHGVGHEQYF.